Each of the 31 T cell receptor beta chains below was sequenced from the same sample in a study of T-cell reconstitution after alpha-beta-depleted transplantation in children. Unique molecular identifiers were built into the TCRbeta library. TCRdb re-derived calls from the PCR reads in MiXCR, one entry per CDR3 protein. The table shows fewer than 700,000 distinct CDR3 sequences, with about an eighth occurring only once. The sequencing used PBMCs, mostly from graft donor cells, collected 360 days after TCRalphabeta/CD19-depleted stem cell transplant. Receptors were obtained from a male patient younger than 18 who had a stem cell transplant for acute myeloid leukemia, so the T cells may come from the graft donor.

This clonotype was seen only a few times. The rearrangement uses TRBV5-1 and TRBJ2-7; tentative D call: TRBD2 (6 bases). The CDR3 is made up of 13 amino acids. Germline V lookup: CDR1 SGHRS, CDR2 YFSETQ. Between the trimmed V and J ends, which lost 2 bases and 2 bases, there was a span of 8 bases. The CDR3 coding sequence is TGCGCCAGCAGCTTCCGGGAGACCTACGAGCAGTACTTC. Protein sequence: CASSFRETYEQYF.

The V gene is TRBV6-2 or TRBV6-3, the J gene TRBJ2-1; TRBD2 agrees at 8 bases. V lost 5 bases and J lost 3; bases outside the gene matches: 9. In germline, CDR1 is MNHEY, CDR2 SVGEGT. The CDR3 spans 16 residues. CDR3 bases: TGTGCCAGCAGTCCCGGGAGGGGTAGCGGCTACAATGAGCAGTTCTTC. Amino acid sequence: CASSPGRGSGYNEQFF.

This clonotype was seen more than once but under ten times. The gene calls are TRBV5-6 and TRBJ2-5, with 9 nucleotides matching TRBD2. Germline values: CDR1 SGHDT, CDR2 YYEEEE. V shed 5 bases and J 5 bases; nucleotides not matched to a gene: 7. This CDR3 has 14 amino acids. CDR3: CASSWASGNETQYF. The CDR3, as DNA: TGTGCCAGCAGTTGGGCTAGCGGGAACGAGACCCAGTACTTC.

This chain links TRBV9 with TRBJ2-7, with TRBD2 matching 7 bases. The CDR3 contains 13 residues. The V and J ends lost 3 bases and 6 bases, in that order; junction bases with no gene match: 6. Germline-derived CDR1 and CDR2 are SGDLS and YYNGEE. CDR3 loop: CASSGDPGGEQYF. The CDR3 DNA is TGTGCCAGCAGCGGAGACCCGGGGGGCGAGCAGTACTTC.

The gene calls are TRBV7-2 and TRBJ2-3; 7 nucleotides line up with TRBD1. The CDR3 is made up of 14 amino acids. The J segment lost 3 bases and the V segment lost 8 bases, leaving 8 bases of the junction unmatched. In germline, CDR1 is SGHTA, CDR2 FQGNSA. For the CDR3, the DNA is TGTGCCAGCCACTTAGGGGGCGCGACAGATACGCAGTATTTT. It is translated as CASHLGGATDTQYF.

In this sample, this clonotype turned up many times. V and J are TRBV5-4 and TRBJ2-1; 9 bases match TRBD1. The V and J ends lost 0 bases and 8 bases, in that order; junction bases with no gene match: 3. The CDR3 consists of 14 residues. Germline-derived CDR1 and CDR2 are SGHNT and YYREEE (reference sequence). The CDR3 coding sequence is TGTGCCAGCAGCTTGGAACAGGGGGCCTATGAGCAGTTCTTC. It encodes CASSLEQGAYEQFF. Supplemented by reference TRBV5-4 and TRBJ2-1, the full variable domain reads ETGVTQSPTHLIKTRGQQVTLRCSSQSGHNTVSWYQQALGQGPQFIFQYYREEENGRGNFPPRFSGLQFPNYSSELNVNALELDDSALYLCASSLEQGAYEQFFGPGTRLTVL.

For the CDR3, the DNA is TGTGCCAGCAGCTTTGGATTCCCGGGGAGTGAGCAGTTCTTC. As protein: CASSFGFPGSEQFF. The chain recombines TRBV11-2 with TRBJ2-1; D possibly corresponds to TRBD2 (5 bases). Looked up from germline, CDR1 is SGHAT and CDR2 is FQNNGV. V was pared by 3 bases and J by 9 bases, with 15 bases between. The CDR3 loop spans 14 amino acids.

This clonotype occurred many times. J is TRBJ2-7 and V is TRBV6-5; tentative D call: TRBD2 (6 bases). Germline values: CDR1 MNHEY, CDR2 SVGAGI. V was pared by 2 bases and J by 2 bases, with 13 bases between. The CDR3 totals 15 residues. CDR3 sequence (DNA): TGTGCCAGCAGTTACGCCGCGGGGAGCCCCTACGAGCAGTACTTC. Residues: CASSYAAGSPYEQYF.

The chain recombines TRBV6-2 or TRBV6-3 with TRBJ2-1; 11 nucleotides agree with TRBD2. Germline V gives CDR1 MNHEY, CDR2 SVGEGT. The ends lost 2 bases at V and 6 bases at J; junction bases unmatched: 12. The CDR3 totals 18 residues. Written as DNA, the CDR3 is TGTGCCAGCAGTTACCCGGGACTAGCGGCAAAGCCCCTCAATGAGCAGTTCTTC. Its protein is CASSYPGLAAKPLNEQFF.

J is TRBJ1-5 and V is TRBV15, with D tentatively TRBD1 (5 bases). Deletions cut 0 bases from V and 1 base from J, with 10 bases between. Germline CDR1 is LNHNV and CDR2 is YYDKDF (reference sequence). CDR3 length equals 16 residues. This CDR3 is CATSRDPGRSNQPQHF. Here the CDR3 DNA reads TGTGCCACCAGCAGAGATCCGGGACGAAGCAATCAGCCCCAGCATTTT.

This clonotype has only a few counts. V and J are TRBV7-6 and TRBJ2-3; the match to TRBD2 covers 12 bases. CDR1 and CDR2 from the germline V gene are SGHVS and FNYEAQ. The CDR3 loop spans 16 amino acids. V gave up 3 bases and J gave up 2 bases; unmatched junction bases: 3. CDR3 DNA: TGTGCCAGCAGCTTTCTAGCGGGAGGGAACACAGATACGCAGTATTTT. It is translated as CASSFLAGGNTDTQYF. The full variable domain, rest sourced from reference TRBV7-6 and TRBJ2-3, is GAGVSQSPRYKVTKRGQDVALRCDPISGHVSLYWYRQALGQGPEFLTYFNYEAQQDKSGLPNDRFSAERPEGSISTLTIQRTEQRDSAMYRCASSFLAGGNTDTQYFGPGTRLTVL.

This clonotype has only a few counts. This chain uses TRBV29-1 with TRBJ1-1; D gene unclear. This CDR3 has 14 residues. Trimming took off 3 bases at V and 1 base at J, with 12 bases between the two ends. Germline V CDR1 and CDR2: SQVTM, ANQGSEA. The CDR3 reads CSVERNTPNTEAFF. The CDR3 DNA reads TGCAGCGTTGAGCGGAACACCCCGAACACTGAAGCTTTCTTT.

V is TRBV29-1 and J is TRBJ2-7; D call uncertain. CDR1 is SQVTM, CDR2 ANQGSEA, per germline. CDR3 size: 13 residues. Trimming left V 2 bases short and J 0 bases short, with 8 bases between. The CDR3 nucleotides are TGCAGCGTTGAAATACAGAGCTCCTACGAGCAGTACTTC. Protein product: CSVEIQSSYEQYF.

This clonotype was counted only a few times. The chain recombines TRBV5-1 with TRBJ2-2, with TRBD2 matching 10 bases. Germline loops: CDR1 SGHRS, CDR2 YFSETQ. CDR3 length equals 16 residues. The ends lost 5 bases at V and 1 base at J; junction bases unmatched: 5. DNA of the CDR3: TGCGCCAGCAGGTACTGGACTAGCGGGAACACCGGGGAGCTGTTTTTT. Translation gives CASRYWTSGNTGELFF.

The chain's CDR3 is CAISDMREGPAGELFF. The CDR3 nucleotides read TGTGCCATCAGTGACATGCGGGAGGGCCCAGCCGGGGAGCTGTTTTTT. The genes are TRBV10-3 and TRBJ2-2; 9 positions match TRBD2. The CDR3 is 16 residues long. The J segment lost 6 bases and the V segment lost 3 bases, leaving 8 bases of the junction unmatched. Germline V gene data show CDR1 as ENHRY and CDR2 as SYGVKD.

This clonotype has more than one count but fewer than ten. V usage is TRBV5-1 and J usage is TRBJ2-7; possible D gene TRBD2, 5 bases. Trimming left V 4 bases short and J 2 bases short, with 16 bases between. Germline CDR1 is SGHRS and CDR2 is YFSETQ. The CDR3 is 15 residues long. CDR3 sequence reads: CASSPSDGKPYEQYF. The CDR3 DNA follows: TGCGCCAGCAGCCCATCCGACGGGAAGCCCTACGAGCAGTACTTC. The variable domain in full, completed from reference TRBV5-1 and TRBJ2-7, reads KAGVTQTPRYLIKTRGQQVTLSCSPISGHRSVSWYQQTPGQGLQFLFEYFSETQRNKGNFPGRFSGRQFSNSRSEMNVSTLELGDSALYLCASSPSDGKPYEQYFGPGTRLTVT.

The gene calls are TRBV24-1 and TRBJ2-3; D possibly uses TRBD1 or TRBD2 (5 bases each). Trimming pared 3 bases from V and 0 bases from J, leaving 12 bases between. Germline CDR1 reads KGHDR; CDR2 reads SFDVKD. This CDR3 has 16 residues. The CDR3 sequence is CATSDVGAPSTDTQYF. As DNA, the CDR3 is TGTGCCACCAGTGATGTCGGGGCTCCTAGCACAGATACGCAGTATTTT.

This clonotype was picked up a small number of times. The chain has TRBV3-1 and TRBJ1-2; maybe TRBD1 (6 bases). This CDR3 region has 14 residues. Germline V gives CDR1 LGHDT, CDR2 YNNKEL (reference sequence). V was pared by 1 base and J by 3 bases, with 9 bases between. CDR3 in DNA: TGTGCCAGCAGCCAAGGGGCAGGGGACTATGGCTACACCTTC. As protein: CASSQGAGDYGYTF.

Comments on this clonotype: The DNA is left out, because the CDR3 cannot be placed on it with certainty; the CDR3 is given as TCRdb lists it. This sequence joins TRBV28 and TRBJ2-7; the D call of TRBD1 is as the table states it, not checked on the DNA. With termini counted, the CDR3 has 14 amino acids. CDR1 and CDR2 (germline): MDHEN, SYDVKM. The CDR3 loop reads CASILGGSSYEQYF.

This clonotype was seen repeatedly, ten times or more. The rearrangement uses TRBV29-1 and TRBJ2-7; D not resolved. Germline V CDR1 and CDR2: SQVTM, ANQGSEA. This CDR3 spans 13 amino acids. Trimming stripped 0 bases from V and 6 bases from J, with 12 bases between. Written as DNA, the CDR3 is TGCAGCGTTGAAGATCTTCCTAGGGCCGAGCAGTACTTC. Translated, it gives CSVEDLPRAEQYF.

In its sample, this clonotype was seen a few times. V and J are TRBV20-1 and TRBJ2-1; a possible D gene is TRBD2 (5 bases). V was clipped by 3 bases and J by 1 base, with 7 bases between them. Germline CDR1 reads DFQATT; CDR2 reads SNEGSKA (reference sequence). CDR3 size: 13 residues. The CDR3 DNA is TGCAGTGCTAGGCGGGTATCCTACAATGAGCAGTTCTTC. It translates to CSARRVSYNEQFF.

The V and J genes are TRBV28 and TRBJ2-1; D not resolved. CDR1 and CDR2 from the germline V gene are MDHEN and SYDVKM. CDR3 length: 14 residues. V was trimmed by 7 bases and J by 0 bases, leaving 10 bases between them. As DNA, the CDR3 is TGTGCCAGCATCACCTCGAGCTCCTACAATGAGCAGTTCTTC. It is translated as CASITSSSYNEQFF.

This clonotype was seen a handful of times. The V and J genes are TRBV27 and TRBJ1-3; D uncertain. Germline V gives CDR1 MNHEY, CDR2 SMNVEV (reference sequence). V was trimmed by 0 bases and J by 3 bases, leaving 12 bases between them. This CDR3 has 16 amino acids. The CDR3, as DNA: TGTGCCAGCAGTTTATCGGGATTAGACCTTGGAAACACCATATATTTT. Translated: CASSLSGLDLGNTIYF.

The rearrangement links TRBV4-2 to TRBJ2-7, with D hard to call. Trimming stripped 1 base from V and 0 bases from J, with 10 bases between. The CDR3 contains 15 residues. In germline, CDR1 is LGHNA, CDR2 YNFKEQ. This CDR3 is CASSQGVQSSYEQYF. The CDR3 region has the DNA TGTGCCAGCAGCCAAGGGGTACAGAGCTCCTACGAGCAGTACTTC.

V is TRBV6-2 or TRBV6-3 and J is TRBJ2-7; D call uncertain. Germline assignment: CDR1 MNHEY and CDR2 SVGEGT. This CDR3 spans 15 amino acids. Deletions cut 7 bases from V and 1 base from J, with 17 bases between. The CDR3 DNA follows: TGTGCCAGCAATTCATATTCACCTAGATCCTACGAGCAGTACTTC. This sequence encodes CASNSYSPRSYEQYF.

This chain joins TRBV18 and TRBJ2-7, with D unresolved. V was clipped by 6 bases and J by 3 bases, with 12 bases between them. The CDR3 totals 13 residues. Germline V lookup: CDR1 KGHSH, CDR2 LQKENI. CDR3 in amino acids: CASSQASFYEQYF. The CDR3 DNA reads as TGTGCCAGCTCCCAGGCTTCCTTCTACGAGCAGTACTTC.

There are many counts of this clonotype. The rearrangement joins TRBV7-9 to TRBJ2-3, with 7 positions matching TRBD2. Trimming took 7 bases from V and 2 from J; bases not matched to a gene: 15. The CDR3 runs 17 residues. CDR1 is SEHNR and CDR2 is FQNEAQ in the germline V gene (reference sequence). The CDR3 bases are TGTGCCAGCACAACCCCCCCGCGGCTAGCGGACACAGATACGCAGTATTTT. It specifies CASTTPPRLADTDTQYF. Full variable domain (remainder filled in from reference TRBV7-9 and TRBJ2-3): DTGVSQNPRHKITKRGQNVTFRCDPISEHNRLYWYRQTLGQGPEFLTYFQNEAQLEKSRLLSDRFSAERPKGSFSTLEIQRTEQGDSAMYLCASTTPPRLADTDTQYFGPGTRLTVL.

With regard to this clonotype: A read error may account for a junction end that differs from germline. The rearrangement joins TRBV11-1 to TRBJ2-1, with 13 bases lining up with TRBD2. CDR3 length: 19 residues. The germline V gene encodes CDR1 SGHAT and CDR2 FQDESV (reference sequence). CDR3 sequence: CASRLAPMGLAGHYNEQFF. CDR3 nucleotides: TGTGCCAGCAGGTTAGCTCCCATGGGACTAGCGGGGCATTACAATGAGCAGTTCTTC.

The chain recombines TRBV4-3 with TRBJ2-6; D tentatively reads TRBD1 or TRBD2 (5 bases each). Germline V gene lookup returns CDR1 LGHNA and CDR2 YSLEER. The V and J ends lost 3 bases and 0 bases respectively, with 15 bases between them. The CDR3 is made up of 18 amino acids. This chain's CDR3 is CASSQAGTYNSGANVLTF. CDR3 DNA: TGCGCCAGCAGCCAGGCCGGGACGTACAACTCTGGGGCCAACGTCCTGACTTTC.

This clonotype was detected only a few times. The CDR3 DNA reads as TGTGCCAGCAGCCCTAGACTTACCGGGACGGGGATTTACGAGCAGTACTTC. Amino acids: CASSPRLTGTGIYEQYF. The rearrangement joins TRBV7-2 to TRBJ2-7; D is perhaps TRBD1 or TRBD2 (5 bases each). Germline loops: CDR1 SGHTA, CDR2 FQGNSA. This CDR3 comprises 17 residues. Trimming cost V 5 bases and J 4 bases, with 24 bases left between them.

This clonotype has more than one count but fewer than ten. CDR3 region: CASSSAGWETQYF. The CDR3 bases are TGTGCCAGCAGCTCCGCCGGGTGGGAGACCCAGTACTTC. This sequence joins TRBV9 and TRBJ2-5, with unresolved D. V shed 4 bases and J shed 5 bases, with 12 bases lying between them. This CDR3 contains 13 residues. Germline values: CDR1 SGDLS, CDR2 YYNGEE. Based on the CDR3 plus reference TRBV9 and TRBJ2-5, the full variable domain is DSGVTQTPKHLITATGQRVTLRCSPRSGDLSVYWYQQSLDQGLQFLIQYYNGEERAKGNILERFSAQQFPDLHSELNLSSLELGDSALYFCASSSAGWETQYFGPGTRLLVL.